This T cell receptor (beta chain) was profiled in a study of human T cells and chemical hapten exposure. Across the whole study: Small differences in pooled library volume mainly drove the variation in TCR yields per sample.

TCRdb reanalysed the RACE reads using MiXCR and keeps one entry per CDR3 protein. The sample has some 340,000 distinct CDR3 sequences, around 6.9% seen once. From germline, CDR1 is MGHDK and CDR2 SYGVNS. V trimming: 0 bases; J trimming: 5 bases; junction bases outside the gene matches: 8. The CDR3 covers 16 residues. This clonotype was found many times. Its target is unknown. General study results and limits: Compared with pre-sensitization or healthy control sets, expanded TCRs clustered more.

Time point denoted: patch test 1, 2 weeks after DPC sensitization. The treatment was: therapeutic diphenylcyclopropenone sensitization with weekly scalp DPC. The sample consisted of whole blood, taken in connection with sensitization to the hapten diphenylcyclopropenone (DPC). The chain carries TRBV25-1 and TRBJ2-7, with 9 bases identical to TRBD2. The source of this sequence is a woman aged 18-29 years with alopecia areata. Some clones in this sample may be carry-over from other donors' samples. The CDR3 DNA follows: TGTGCCAGCAGTGAATATACGACTAGCGGTTCGCACGAGCAGTACTTC. The encoded protein is CASSEYTTSGSHEQYF.